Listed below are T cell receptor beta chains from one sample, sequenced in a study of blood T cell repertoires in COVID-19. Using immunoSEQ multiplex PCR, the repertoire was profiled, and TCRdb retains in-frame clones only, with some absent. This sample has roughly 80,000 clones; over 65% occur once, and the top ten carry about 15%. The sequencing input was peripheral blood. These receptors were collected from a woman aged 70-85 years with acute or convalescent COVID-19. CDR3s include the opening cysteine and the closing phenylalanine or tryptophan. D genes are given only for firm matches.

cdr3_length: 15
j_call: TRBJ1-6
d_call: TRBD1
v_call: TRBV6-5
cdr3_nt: TGTGCCAGCAGTTTAACCCTACAGGGGTCGCCACCCCTCCACTTT
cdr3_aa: CASSLTLQGSPPLHF

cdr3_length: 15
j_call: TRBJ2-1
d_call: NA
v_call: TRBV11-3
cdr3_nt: TGTGCCAGCAGCTTAGGTGAATCACTCTACAATGAGCAGTTCTTC
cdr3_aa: CASSLGESLYNEQFF

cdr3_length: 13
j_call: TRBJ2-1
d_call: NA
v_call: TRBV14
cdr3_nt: TGTGCCAGCAGCCAAGGGTTCAGCAATGAGCAGTTCTTC
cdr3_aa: CASSQGFSNEQFF

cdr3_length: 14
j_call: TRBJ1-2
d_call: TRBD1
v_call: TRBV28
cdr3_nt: TGTGCCAGCAGTTTTAGGGGGCTTAGCTATGGCTACACCTTC
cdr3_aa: CASSFRGLSYGYTF

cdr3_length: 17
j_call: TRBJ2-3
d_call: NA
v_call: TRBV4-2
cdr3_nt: TGTGCCAGCAGCCCACCTGCGACGGGGACACAATTAGATACGCAGTATTTT
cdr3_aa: CASSPPATGTQLDTQYF

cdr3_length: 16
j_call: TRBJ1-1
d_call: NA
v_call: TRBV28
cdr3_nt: TGTGCCAGCAGGCCCCTGGGAGACATCGTGAACACTGAAGCTTTCTTT
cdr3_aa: CASRPLGDIVNTEAFF

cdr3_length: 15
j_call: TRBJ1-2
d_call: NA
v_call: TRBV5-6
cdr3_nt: TGTGCCAGCAGCTTGGTAGGGGGGGCAGTCTATGGCTACACCTTC
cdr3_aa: CASSLVGGAVYGYTF

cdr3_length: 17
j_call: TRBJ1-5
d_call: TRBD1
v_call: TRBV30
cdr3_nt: TGTGCCTGGGGTAAACAGGACAGGGGGCATAGCAATCAGCCCCAGCATTTT
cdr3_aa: CAWGKQDRGHSNQPQHF

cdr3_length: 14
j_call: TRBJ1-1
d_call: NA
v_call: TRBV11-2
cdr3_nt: TGTGCCAGCAGCGTAAGGGAGGGCGGCACTGAAGCTTTCTTT
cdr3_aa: CASSVREGGTEAFF

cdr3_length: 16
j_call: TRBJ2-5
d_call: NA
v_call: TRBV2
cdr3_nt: TGTGCCAGCAGTGATCCCCTAGGCGGGGACCAAGAGACCCAGTACTTC
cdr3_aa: CASSDPLGGDQETQYF

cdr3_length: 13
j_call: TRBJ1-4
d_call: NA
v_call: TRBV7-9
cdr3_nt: TGTGCCAGCAGCCCAGACATCGATGAAAAACTGTTTTTT
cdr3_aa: CASSPDIDEKLFF

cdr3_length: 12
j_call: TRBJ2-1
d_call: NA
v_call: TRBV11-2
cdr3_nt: TGTGCCAGCAGCTTAGGCCCAGGTGAGCAGTTCTTC
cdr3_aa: CASSLGPGEQFF

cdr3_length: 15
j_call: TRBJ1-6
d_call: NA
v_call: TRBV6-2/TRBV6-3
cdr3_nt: TGTGCCAGCAGTTTTGAACAGATATTGAATTCACCCCTCCACTTT
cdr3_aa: CASSFEQILNSPLHF

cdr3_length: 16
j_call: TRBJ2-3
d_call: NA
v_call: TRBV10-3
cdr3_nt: TGTGCCATCAGTGGGTACCCATCGGGGACTACAGATACGCAGTATTTT
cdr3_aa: CAISGYPSGTTDTQYF

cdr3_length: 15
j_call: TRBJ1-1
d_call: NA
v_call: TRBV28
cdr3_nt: TGTGCCACGAAAGGGGCCGCGCGAAGCGCCACTGAAGCTTTCTTT
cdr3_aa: CATKGAARSATEAFF

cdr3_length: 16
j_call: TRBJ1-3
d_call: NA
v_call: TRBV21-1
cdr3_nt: TGTGCCAGCAGCAAAGAGGAGGGAAAGCCCGGAAACACCATATATTTT
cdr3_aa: CASSKEEGKPGNTIYF